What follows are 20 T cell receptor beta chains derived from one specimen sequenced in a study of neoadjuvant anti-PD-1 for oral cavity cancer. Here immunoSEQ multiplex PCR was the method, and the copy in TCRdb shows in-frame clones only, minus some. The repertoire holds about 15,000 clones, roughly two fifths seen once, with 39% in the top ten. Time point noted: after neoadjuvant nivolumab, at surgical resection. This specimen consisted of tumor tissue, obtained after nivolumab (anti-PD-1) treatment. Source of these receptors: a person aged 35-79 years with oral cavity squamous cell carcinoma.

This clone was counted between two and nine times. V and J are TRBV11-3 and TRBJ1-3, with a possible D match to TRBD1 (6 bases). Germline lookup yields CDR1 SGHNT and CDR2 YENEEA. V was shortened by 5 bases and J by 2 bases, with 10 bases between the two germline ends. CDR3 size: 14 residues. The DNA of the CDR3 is TGTGCCAGCAGCAGGGGGGAACCTGGAAACACCATATATTTT. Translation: CASSRGEPGNTIYF. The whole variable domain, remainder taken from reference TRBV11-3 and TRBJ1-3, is EAGVVQSPRYKIIEKKQPVAFWCNPISGHNTLYWYLQNLGQGPELLIRYENEEAVDDSQLPKDRFSAERLKGVDSTLKIQPAELGDSAVYLCASSRGEPGNTIYFGEGSWLTVV.

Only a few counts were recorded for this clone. CDR3 nucleotide sequence: TGTGCCAGCAGCTTACAGGGGGTCAAGAACACCGGGGAGCTGTTTTTT. Translation gives CASSLQGVKNTGELFF. The chain links TRBV7-2 to TRBJ2-2; 7 nucleotides match TRBD1. This CDR3 has 16 amino acids. After removal of 2 bases from V and 1 base from J, the junction contained 4 bases not matched to a gene. Germline V CDR1 and CDR2: SGHTA, FQGNSA.

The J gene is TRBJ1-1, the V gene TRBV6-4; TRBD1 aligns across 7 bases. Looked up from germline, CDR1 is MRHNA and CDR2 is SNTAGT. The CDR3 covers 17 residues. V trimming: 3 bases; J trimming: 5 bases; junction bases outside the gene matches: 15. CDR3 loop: CASSEISATGEGTEAFF. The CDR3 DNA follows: TGTGCCAGCAGTGAAATATCCGCTACAGGGGAGGGAACTGAAGCTTTCTTT.

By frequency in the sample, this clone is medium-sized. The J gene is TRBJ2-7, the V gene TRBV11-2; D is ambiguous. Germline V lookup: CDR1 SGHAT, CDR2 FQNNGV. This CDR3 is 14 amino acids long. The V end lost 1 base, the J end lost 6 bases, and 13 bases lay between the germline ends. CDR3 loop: CASSLGQAHGEQYF. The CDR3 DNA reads TGTGCCAGCAGCTTAGGGCAGGCGCATGGCGAGCAGTACTTC.

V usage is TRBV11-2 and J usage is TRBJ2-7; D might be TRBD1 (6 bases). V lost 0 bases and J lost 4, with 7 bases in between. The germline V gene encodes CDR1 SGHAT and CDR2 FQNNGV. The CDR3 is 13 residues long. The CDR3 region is CASSLDRGYEQYF. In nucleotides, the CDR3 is TGTGCCAGCAGCTTAGACAGGGGATACGAGCAGTACTTC.

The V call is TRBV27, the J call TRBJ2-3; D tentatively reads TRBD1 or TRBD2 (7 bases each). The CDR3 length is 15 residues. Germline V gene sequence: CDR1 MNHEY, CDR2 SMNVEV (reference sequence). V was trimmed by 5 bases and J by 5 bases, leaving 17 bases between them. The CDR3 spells CASSPLAGGVDTQYF. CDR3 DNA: TGTGCCAGCAGTCCTCTCGCAGGGGGGGTAGATACGCAGTATTTT.

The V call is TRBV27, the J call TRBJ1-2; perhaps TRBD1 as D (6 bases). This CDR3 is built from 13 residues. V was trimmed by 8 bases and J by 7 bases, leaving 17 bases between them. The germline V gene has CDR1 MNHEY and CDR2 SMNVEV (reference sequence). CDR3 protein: CASATGLQAGYTF. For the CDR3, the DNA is TGTGCCAGCGCCACAGGGTTACAGGCTGGCTACACCTTC.

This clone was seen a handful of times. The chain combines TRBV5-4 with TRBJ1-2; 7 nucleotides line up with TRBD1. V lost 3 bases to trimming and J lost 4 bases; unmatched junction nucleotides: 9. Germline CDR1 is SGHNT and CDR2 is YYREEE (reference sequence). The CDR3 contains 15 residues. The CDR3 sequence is CASSSPTDRRYGYTF. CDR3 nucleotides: TGTGCCAGCAGCTCTCCTACGGACAGGCGCTATGGCTACACCTTC.

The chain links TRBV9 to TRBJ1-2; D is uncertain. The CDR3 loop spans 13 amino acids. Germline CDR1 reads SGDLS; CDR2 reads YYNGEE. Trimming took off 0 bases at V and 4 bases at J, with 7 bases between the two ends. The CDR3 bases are TGTGCCAGCAGCGTAGGGAATTTCTATGGCTACACCTTC. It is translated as CASSVGNFYGYTF.

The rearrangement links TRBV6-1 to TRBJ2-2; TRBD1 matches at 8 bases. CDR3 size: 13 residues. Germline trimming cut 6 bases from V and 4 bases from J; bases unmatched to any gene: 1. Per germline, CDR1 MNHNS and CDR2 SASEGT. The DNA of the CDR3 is TGTGCCAGCAGCCAGGGGGCCACCGGGGAGCTGTTTTTT. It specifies CASSQGATGELFF.

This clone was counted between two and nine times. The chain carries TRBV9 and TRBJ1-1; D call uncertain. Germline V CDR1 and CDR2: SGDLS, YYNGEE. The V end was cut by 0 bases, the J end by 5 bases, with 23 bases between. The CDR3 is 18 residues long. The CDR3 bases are TGTGCCAGCAGCGTAGAGGGAAGCGTGGCAGGCCGGTGGACTGAAGCTTTCTTT. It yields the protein CASSVEGSVAGRWTEAFF.

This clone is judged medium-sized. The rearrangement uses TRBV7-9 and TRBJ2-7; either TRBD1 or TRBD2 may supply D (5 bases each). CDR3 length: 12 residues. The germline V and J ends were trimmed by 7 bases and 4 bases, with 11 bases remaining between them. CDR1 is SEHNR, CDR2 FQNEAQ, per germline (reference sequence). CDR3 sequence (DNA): TGTGCCAGCACCCCCGAGGGGTACGAGCAGTACTTC. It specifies CASTPEGYEQYF.

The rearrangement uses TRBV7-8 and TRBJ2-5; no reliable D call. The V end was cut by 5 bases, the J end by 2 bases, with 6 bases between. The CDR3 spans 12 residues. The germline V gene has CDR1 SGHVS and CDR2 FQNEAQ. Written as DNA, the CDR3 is TGTGCCAGCAGCAGGGCACAAGAGACCCAGTACTTC. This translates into CASSRAQETQYF.

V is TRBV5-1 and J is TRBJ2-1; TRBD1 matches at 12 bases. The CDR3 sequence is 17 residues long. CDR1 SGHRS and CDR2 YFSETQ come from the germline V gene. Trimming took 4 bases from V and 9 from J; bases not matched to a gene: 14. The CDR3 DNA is TGCGCCAGCAGCGCGAGGTTTGGGACAGGGGGCATCGGTGAGCAGTTCTTC. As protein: CASSARFGTGGIGEQFF.

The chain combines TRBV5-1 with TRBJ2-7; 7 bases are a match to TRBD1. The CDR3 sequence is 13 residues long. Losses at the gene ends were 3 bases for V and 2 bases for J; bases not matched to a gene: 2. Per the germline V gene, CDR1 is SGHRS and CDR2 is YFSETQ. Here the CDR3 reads CASSYGTAYEQYF. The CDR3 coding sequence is TGCGCCAGCAGCTACGGGACAGCCTACGAGCAGTACTTC. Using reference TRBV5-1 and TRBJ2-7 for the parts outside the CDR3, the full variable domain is KAGVTQTPRYLIKTRGQQVTLSCSPISGHRSVSWYQQTPGQGLQFLFEYFSETQRNKGNFPGRFSGRQFSNSRSEMNVSTLELGDSALYLCASSYGTAYEQYFGPGTRLTVT.

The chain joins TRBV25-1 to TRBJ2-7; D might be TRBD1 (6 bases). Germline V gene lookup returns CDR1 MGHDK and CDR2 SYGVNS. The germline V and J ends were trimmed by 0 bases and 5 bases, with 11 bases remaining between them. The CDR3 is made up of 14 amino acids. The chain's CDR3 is CASSEYRQVDEQYF. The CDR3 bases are TGTGCCAGCAGTGAATATCGACAGGTTGACGAGCAGTACTTC.

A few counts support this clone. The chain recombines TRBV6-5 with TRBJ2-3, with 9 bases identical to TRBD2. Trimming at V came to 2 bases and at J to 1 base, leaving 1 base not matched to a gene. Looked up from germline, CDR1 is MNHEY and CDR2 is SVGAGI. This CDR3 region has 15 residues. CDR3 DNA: TGTGCCAGCAGTTACCAGCGGGGGGGCACAGATACGCAGTATTTT. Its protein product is CASSYQRGGTDTQYF.

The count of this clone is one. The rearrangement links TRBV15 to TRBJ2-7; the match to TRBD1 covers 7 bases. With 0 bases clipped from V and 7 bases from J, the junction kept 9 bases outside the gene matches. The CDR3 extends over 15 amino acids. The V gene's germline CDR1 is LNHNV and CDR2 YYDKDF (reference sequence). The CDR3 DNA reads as TGTGCCACCAGCAGAGATCCCACAGGGGCGGGTGAGCAGTACTTC. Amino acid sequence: CATSRDPTGAGEQYF.

CDR3 nucleotide sequence: TGTGCCAGCAACGACAGGGACACTGAAGCTTTCTTT. Translation: CASNDRDTEAFF. The rearrangement joins TRBV19 to TRBJ1-1; 7 bases align to TRBD1. CDR1 is LNHDA and CDR2 is SQIVND in the germline V gene (reference sequence). V lost 9 bases to trimming and J lost 3 bases; unmatched junction nucleotides: 4. CDR3 length: 12 amino acids.

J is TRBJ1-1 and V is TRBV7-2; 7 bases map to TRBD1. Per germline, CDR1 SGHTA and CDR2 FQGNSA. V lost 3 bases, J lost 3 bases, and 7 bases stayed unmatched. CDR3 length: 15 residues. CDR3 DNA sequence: TGTGCCAGCAGCTTGGGGGCACAGGGGTACACTGAAGCTTTCTTT. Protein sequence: CASSLGAQGYTEAFF.